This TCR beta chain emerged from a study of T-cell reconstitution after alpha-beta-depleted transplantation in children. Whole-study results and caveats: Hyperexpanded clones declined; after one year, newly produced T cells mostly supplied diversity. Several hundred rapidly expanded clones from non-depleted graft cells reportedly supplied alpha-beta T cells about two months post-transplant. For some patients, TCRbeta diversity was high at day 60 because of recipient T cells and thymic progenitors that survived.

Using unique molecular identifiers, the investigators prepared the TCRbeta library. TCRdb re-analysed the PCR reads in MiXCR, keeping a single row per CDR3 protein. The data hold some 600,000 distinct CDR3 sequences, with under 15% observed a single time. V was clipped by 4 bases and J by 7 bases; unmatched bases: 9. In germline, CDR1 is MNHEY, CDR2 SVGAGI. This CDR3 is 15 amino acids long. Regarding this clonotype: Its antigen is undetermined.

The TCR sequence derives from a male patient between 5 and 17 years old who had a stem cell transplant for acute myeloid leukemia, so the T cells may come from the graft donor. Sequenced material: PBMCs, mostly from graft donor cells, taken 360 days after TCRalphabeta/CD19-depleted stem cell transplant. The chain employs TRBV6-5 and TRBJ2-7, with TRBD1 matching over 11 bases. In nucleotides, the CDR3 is TGTGCCAGCAGTTCGACCCCGGGACAGGGGGGTGAGCAGTACTTC. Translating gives CASSSTPGQGGEQYF.